This T cell receptor (beta chain) was observed in a study of blood T cell repertoires in COVID-19. V gave up 3 bases and J gave up 10 bases, with 15 bases separating them. This CDR3 region has 13 residues. Germline V gene data show CDR1 as MDHEN and CDR2 as SYDVKM. The protocol was immunoSEQ multiplex PCR, while the TCRdb copy is restricted to in-frame clones and leaves out a portion. The sample contains 300,000 to 350,000 clones, over 80% of which appear only once. Living in 25 or so US areas, the participants were between 18 and 89 years of age. What was sequenced was PBMCs or T cells enriched from blood (not recorded which). This TCR was recovered from a young woman who had recovered from COVID-19. This rearrangement joins TRBV28 to TRBJ1-1; D is unresolved. The CDR3 DNA reads as TGTGCCAGCAGTTTTCCGGGTCGCGAGGGAGCTTTCTTT. As protein: CASSFPGREGAFF.